The rows below give T cell receptor beta chains drawn from one sample of a study of CD8+ T cells in alopecia areata. Using immunoSEQ multiplex PCR, the repertoire was profiled, and TCRdb retains in-frame clones only, with some absent. The table records about 160,000 clones, 65% of them present only once. Sequences were derived from CD4+ T cells sorted from blood, sampled at week 4, from a patient treated with tofacitinib. The origin of the receptors is a human donor with alopecia areata. CDR3s leave out the opening cysteine and the closing phenylalanine or tryptophan. Clone size appears in some rows only: once, few, many, or a class for an expanded clone.

v_call: TRBV30
clone_size: .
cdr3_length: 13
cdr3_aa: AWSKGGSSNQPQH

v_call: TRBV6-1
clone_size: once
cdr3_length: 12
cdr3_aa: ASSEGQERQPQH

v_call: TRBV10-3
clone_size: .
cdr3_length: 13
cdr3_aa: AISRAGKDTGELF

v_call: TRBV4-1
clone_size: few
cdr3_length: 15
cdr3_aa: ASSQDRGDTSSYEQY

v_call: TRBV5-1
clone_size: .
cdr3_length: 12
cdr3_aa: ASGEQGRAGELF

v_call: TRBV7-9
clone_size: .
cdr3_length: 11
cdr3_aa: ASSRDRLTEAF

v_call: TRBV29-1
clone_size: .
cdr3_length: 12
cdr3_aa: SARTAGGTGELF

v_call: TRBV7-8
clone_size: .
cdr3_length: 11
cdr3_aa: ASSSTAGETQY

v_call: TRBV30
clone_size: .
cdr3_length: 11
cdr3_aa: ACGGRNTGELF

v_call: TRBV10-2
clone_size: .
cdr3_length: 10
cdr3_aa: ASCGPSGEQY

v_call: TRBV9
clone_size: many
cdr3_length: 12
cdr3_aa: ASSGRDRGSPLH

v_call: TRBV5-4
clone_size: .
cdr3_length: 13
cdr3_aa: ASSLTGAAQNIQY

v_call: TRBV5-6
clone_size: once
cdr3_length: 12
cdr3_aa: ASSLAGGNTEAF

v_call: TRBV5-1
clone_size: .
cdr3_length: 16
cdr3_aa: ASSSPAGQGVLPSPLH

v_call: TRBV25-1
clone_size: .
cdr3_length: 14
cdr3_aa: ASSELQRASTDTQY

v_call: TRBV2
clone_size: .
cdr3_length: 11
cdr3_aa: ASRRLASDTQY

v_call: TRBV30
clone_size: .
cdr3_length: 11
cdr3_aa: AWIDRGSYEQY

v_call: TRBV27
clone_size: .
cdr3_length: 12
cdr3_aa: ASSFRTGWDEQY

v_call: TRBV30
clone_size: .
cdr3_length: 11
cdr3_aa: AWSRGALYEQY

v_call: TRBV29-1
clone_size: few
cdr3_length: 8
cdr3_aa: SGLGASYT

v_call: TRBV2
clone_size: .
cdr3_length: 13
cdr3_aa: ASSAPGQLNQPQH

v_call: TRBV7-9
clone_size: .
cdr3_length: 14
cdr3_aa: ASSLGGWISNQPQH

v_call: TRBV2
clone_size: .
cdr3_length: 12
cdr3_aa: ASIGTPYTGELF

v_call: TRBV9
clone_size: .
cdr3_length: 15
cdr3_aa: ASSVRWSGSGANVLT

v_call: TRBV6-5
clone_size: .
cdr3_length: 12
cdr3_aa: ASSHLWGETEAF

v_call: TRBV5-6
clone_size: .
cdr3_length: 12
cdr3_aa: ASSSRGGKNIQY

v_call: TRBV25-1
clone_size: .
cdr3_length: 9
cdr3_aa: ASRASGEQY

v_call: TRBV30
clone_size: few
cdr3_length: 10
cdr3_aa: AWSRQGFGYT

v_call: TRBV5-6
clone_size: medium-sized
cdr3_length: 11
cdr3_aa: ASSVTPWGPQH

v_call: TRBV29-1
clone_size: once
cdr3_length: 12
cdr3_aa: SVRKRTGGQGYT

v_call: TRBV14
clone_size: many
cdr3_length: 11
cdr3_aa: ASSLGPDTEAF

v_call: TRBV6-1
clone_size: few
cdr3_length: 10
cdr3_aa: ASSEWGTEAF

v_call: TRBV4-1
clone_size: .
cdr3_length: 11
cdr3_aa: ASSQDRNTEAF

v_call: TRBV5-8
clone_size: few
cdr3_length: 10
cdr3_aa: ASSLEWYGYT

v_call: TRBV5-4
clone_size: .
cdr3_length: 12
cdr3_aa: ASSSYRGPSPLH

v_call: TRBV5-6
clone_size: .
cdr3_length: 10
cdr3_aa: ASSQWRNEQF

v_call: TRBV5-1
clone_size: .
cdr3_length: 11
cdr3_aa: ASSPGGNSPLH

v_call: TRBV14
clone_size: .
cdr3_length: 13
cdr3_aa: ASSHAGTGIYGYT

v_call: TRBV19
clone_size: .
cdr3_length: 9
cdr3_aa: ASRLLDTQY

v_call: TRBV29-1
clone_size: .
cdr3_length: 11
cdr3_aa: SVGDRNNQPQH

v_call: TRBV7-9
clone_size: .
cdr3_length: 16
cdr3_aa: ATNGGAGTSYLQETQY

v_call: TRBV6-5
clone_size: once
cdr3_length: 11
cdr3_aa: ASKQGIPNEQY

v_call: TRBV5-4
clone_size: .
cdr3_length: 12
cdr3_aa: ASSFHGTENIQY

v_call: TRBV7-9
clone_size: .
cdr3_length: 11
cdr3_aa: ASSLVGSAEAF

v_call: TRBV7-8
clone_size: few
cdr3_length: 15
cdr3_aa: ASSLVGLTGSGNTIY

v_call: TRBV11-1
clone_size: .
cdr3_length: 13
cdr3_aa: ASSLAAVKATEAF

v_call: TRBV6-1
clone_size: .
cdr3_length: 10
cdr3_aa: ASSESNTEAF